What follows are 2 T cell receptor beta chains derived from one specimen sequenced in a study of CD8 T cells in ankylosing spondylitis (dated by TCRdb to about 2017). Receptor libraries were prepared by 5' RACE. TCRdb records Illumina HiSeq 2500 as the sequencer. In-frame beta chains were kept once TCRdb had trimmed the public reads at Q25 with fastp and called clones with MiXCR. Records with the same CDR3 protein are collapsed into one entry carrying the most frequent genes and DNA. This sample lists under 250,000 distinct CDR3 sequences; about 10% were detected once. Roughly 6.8% of the sample goes to the ten largest clones. The sequencing sample was made of blood, either unsorted or a sorted T cell fraction (not recorded which). All receptors derive from a male donor with ankylosing spondylitis or in good health (not recorded which).

Points on this clonotype: This may be a read error, as it is one base from a much larger clone. The chain employs TRBV20-1 and TRBJ2-7, with TRBD2 identical over 10 bases. V was clipped by 1 base and J by 3 bases; unmatched bases: 6. The germline V gene encodes CDR1 DFQATT and CDR2 SNEGSKA (reference sequence). The CDR3 spans 15 residues. CDR3 nucleotide sequence: TGCAGTGCTAGAGGGTTGATAGCGGGAGGCTACGAGCAGTACTTC. This gives the protein CSARGLIAGGYEQYF.

This clonotype was counted only a few times. Here the CDR3 reads CASSCGLATHYEQYF. DNA for the CDR3: TGTGCCAGCAGCTGCGGACTAGCGACCCACTACGAGCAGTACTTC. This rearrangement joins TRBV12-1 to TRBJ2-7; the D segment call TRBD2 is taken from the table without a DNA check. TRBV12-1 is shown as a pseudogene. The length of the CDR3 is 15 residues.